Shown below are 3 T cell receptor beta chains from a single sample sequenced in a study of blood T cell repertoires in COVID-19. Clones were read by immunoSEQ multiplex PCR, and TCRdb kept only the in-frame ones, dropping some. The data hold about 74,000 clones, with about 90% observed a single time. The sequencing sample was made of peripheral blood. These receptors originate from a woman of 80 years or more with active or convalescent COVID-19.

The rearrangement uses TRBV6-5 and TRBJ2-7; D is perhaps TRBD1 (5 bases). Per germline, CDR1 MNHEY and CDR2 SVGAGI. This CDR3 region has 14 residues. V shed 2 bases and J shed 4 bases, with 12 bases lying between them. The CDR3 sequence is CASSYGQGGYEQYF. The DNA of the CDR3 is TGTGCCAGCAGTTACGGGCAGGGTGGGTACGAGCAGTACTTC.

The chain joins TRBV12-3 or TRBV12-4 to TRBJ1-1, with D possibly TRBD1 on 5 matching bases. The CDR3 spans 13 residues. V was clipped by 3 bases and J by 3 bases, with 8 bases between them. The CDR3 here is CASSFIGDTEAFF. CDR3 bases: TGTGCCAGCAGTTTCATAGGGGACACTGAAGCTTTCTTT.

The chain carries TRBV7-2 and TRBJ2-7; 9 nucleotides match TRBD2. Germline V CDR1 and CDR2: SGHTA, FQGNSA. The V segment lost 2 bases and the J segment 0 bases; nucleotides outside the gene matches: 2. The CDR3 extends over 15 amino acids. Here the CDR3 DNA reads TGTGCCAGCAGCTTACTAGCGGGGAGCTCCTACGAGCAGTACTTC. Encoded protein: CASSLLAGSSYEQYF.